This TCR beta chain came from a study of T cell repertoires in cytomegalovirus infection. Overall study: Both recently identified HLA-C-restricted and well-studied HLA-B-restricted CMV epitopes were used in the study. Indicated by public TCR beta signatures were CMV infection and matching HLA type.

In TCRdb, the reads were re-called with MiXCR into one record per CDR3 protein. This sample has approximately 470,000 distinct CDR3 sequences, with approximately 40% found just once. General study findings and limits: HLA-C-restricted TCR beta clonotypes specific for CMV led the ex vivo response.

This CDR3 is built from 13 residues. V gave up 2 bases and J gave up 8 bases, with 9 bases separating them. CDR1 is MGHRA and CDR2 is YSYEKL in the germline V gene. In its sample, this clonotype was seen a few times. Its antigen is unidentified. The material sequenced was cultured PBMCs, taken from culture after CMV antigen stimulation. This chain connects TRBV4-1 to TRBJ1-4; unclear D gene. This TCR came from a human donor in good health (CMV status not recorded). Some clones in this sample may be carry-over from other donors' samples. The CDR3 is CASSQREGEKLFF. For the CDR3, the DNA is TGCGCCAGCAGCCAACGGGAGGGCGAAAAACTGTTTTTT.